The entry below gives a single T cell receptor (beta chain) sequence along with its context. The data stem from a study of blood T cell repertoires in COVID-19. Libraries were prepared by immunoSEQ multiplex PCR; TCRdb keeps only in-frame clonotypes and omits some of them. The sample lists tens of thousands of clones, about 83% occurring once. The receptor's source is a human donor in a cohort sampled during active COVID-19. The specimen was peripheral blood.

Here the CDR3 reads CAISTSGLTDTQYF. The DNA of the CDR3 is TGTGCCATTTCGACTAGCGGGTTGACAGATACGCAGTATTTT. The rearrangement uses TRBV19 and TRBJ2-3, with TRBD2 matching over 10 bases. This CDR3 region has 14 residues. V was pared by 10 bases and J by 3 bases, with 7 bases of the junction left unmatched. Germline CDR1 LNHDA, CDR2 SQIVND (reference sequence).